A selection of T cell receptor beta chains follows, all from one sample in a study of T cell changes during pregnancy in multiple sclerosis. Libraries were prepared by immunoSEQ multiplex PCR; TCRdb keeps only in-frame clonotypes and omits some of them. Here the sample spans tens of thousands of clones, roughly nine tenths being singletons. The starting material was peripheral blood, obtained in the first trimester of pregnancy. The receptors were sampled from a female donor with multiple sclerosis, enrolled in a pregnancy study. CDR3s include the opening cysteine and the closing phenylalanine or tryptophan. A D gene is named only where the DNA matches it firmly. Some rows have no size entry. The others give once, few or many, or a class for an expanded clone.

V gene	J gene	clone size	D gene	CDR3 protein	CDR3 DNA
TRBV10-2	TRBJ2-7	.	TRBD1	CASRIYRGYYEQYF	TGCGCCAGCAGGATCTACAGGGGCTACTACGAGCAGTACTTC
TRBV5-1	TRBJ1-2	.	TRBD1	CASSLVPGGIDGYTF	TGCGCCAGCAGCTTGGTACCAGGGGGCATCGATGGCTACACCTTC
TRBV13	TRBJ2-7	.	TRBD2	CASSSGLADIYEQYF	TGTGCCAGCAGTTCGGGACTAGCGGATATCTACGAGCAGTACTTC
TRBV5-5	TRBJ1-1	few	TRBD1	CASSLRQGSTEAFF	TGTGCCAGCAGTTTGAGACAGGGATCCACTGAAGCTTTCTTT
TRBV29-1	TRBJ2-3	.	TRBD1	CSGTGYSDTQYF	TGCAGCGGGACAGGGTATTCAGATACGCAGTATTTT
TRBV9	TRBJ2-3	.	TRBD2	CASRGSGTSGSTDTQYF	TGTGCCAGCAGGGGATCGGGGACTAGCGGAAGCACAGATACGCAGTATTTT
TRBV27	TRBJ2-2	.	TRBD2	CASSLSNLLAGGPGELFF	TGTGCCAGCAGTTTATCGAATCTCCTAGCGGGAGGCCCCGGGGAGCTGTTTTTT
TRBV7-9	TRBJ2-3	.	.	CASSAGDTQYF	TGTGCCAGCAGCGCGGGAGATACGCAGTATTTT
TRBV27	TRBJ2-7	.	TRBD1	CASLGTGLYEQYF	TGTGCCAGCCTCGGGACAGGGCTCTACGAGCAGTACTTC
TRBV7-2	TRBJ2-3	.	.	CASSRYGDTQYF	TGTGCCAGCAGCCGCTATGGAGATACGCAGTATTTT
TRBV7-9	TRBJ2-3	.	.	CASSAGTDTQYF	TGTGCCAGCAGCGCAGGGACAGATACGCAGTATTTT
TRBV7-9	TRBJ1-2	.	.	CASSSTTVSNYGYTF	TGTGCCAGCAGCTCCACGACAGTTTCTAACTATGGCTACACCTTC